Listed below are T cell receptor beta chains from one sample, sequenced in a study of OX40 agonist ivuxolimab in advanced cancers. Assay used: immunoSEQ multiplex PCR; TCRdb lists only in-frame clones, some missing. The sample consists of approximately 7,500 clones, 65% to 75% of them appearing once. The source was CD4+ or CD8+ T cells sorted from blood, collected in a trial of the OX40 agonist ivuxolimab. These receptors were obtained from an adult with an advanced solid tumor such as melanoma, head and neck, liver or kidney cancer. CDR3s include the opening cysteine and the closing phenylalanine or tryptophan. A D gene is named only where the DNA matches it firmly. Clone size is given for some rows only: seen once, a few or many times, or a class if the clone is expanded.

j_gene	v_gene	d_gene	abundance	CDR3nt	CDR3aa
TRBJ2-7	TRBV11-2	NA	few	TGTGCCAGCAGCATTTTGGGGCATGGGGGTGCCTACGAGCAGTACTTC	CASSILGHGGAYEQYF
TRBJ2-1	TRBV7-9	NA	NA	TGTGCCAGCAGCTTGGACGGCGGCGGGACCCGAGGCAATGAGCAGTTCTTC	CASSLDGGGTRGNEQFF
TRBJ1-2	TRBV9	NA	NA	TGTGCCAGCAGCCTGGGACAAAACTATGGCTACACCTTC	CASSLGQNYGYTF
TRBJ1-1	TRBV7-9	NA	NA	TGTGCCAGCAGCCAAAGGGACATCTCCTACGCTGAAGCTTTCTTT	CASSQRDISYAEAFF
TRBJ2-7	TRBV4-3	NA	NA	TGCGCCAGCAGCCAAGTCGAAGGTGGGGGCGAGCAGTACTTC	CASSQVEGGGEQYF
TRBJ1-2	TRBV9	NA	NA	TGTGCCAGCAGCGCGGTTGGTGCAGAGGGTGGCTACACCTTC	CASSAVGAEGGYTF
TRBJ1-2	TRBV9	NA	few	TGTGCCAGCAGCGGGACAGATCACTATGGCTACACCTTC	CASSGTDHYGYTF
TRBJ2-7	TRBV13	NA	NA	TGTGCCAGCAGCCTATCGGTGAAGCCCTACGAGCAGTACTTC	CASSLSVKPYEQYF
TRBJ2-7	TRBV18	NA	medium-sized	TGTGCCAGCTCACCCCTAGGCTGGGGCTCCTACGAGCAGTACTTC	CASSPLGWGSYEQYF
TRBJ2-1	TRBV7-2	TRBD1	NA	TGTGCCAGCAGCCAAGGGACAGTAGCCTACAATGAGCAGTTCTTC	CASSQGTVAYNEQFF
TRBJ2-5	TRBV7-8	TRBD2	NA	TGTGCCAGCGGTTCTAGCGGGCGGGCCTGGGAGACCCAGTACTTC	CASGSSGRAWETQYF
TRBJ2-7	TRBV19	NA	NA	TGTGCCAGTAGTATGGGCCACTACTACGAGCAGTACTTC	CASSMGHYYEQYF
TRBJ1-2	TRBV2	NA	NA	TGTGCCAGCAGTCTAGACACGGTTGGGGGCTACACCTTC	CASSLDTVGGYTF
TRBJ2-7	TRBV5-1	NA	NA	TGCGCCAGCAGCCTCACCCCCGCCTACGAGCAGTACTTC	CASSLTPAYEQYF
TRBJ1-1	TRBV6-4	NA	NA	TGTGCCAGCAGTGCGTCCCCCTCCGGGATAGGGGCTTTCTTT	CASSASPSGIGAFF
TRBJ2-5	TRBV7-2	NA	NA	TGTGCCAGCAGCCCCGACTACCTGGGGACCCAGTACTTC	CASSPDYLGTQYF
TRBJ1-6	TRBV11-2	TRBD1	few	TGTGCCAGATGGACAGGGCAGAATTCACCCCTCCACTTT	CARWTGQNSPLHF
TRBJ2-7	TRBV12-2	NA	NA	TGTGCCAGCAGCCCCGGCGACAGCTCCTACGAGCAGTACTTC	CASSPGDSSYEQYF
TRBJ1-1	TRBV28	NA	NA	TGTGCCAGCAGTTTAGTGGGTATCACTGAAGCTTTCTTT	CASSLVGITEAFF
TRBJ1-1	TRBV19	NA	NA	TGTGCCAGTAGTATAGTTTTTATGAGGCACCGCATGAACACTGAAGCTTTCTTT	CASSIVFMRHRMNTEAFF
TRBJ2-1	TRBV9	TRBD2	NA	TGTGCCAGCAGTCCGAGCGGGGGGGTCTACAATGAGCAGTTCTTC	CASSPSGGVYNEQFF
TRBJ2-5	TRBV6-6	NA	NA	TGTGCCAGCACGGGCCCACAAGAGACCCAGTACTTC	CASTGPQETQYF
TRBJ2-7	TRBV6-5	NA	NA	TGTGCCAGCAGTTCTCATTCGGGCGGCTACGAGCAGTACTTC	CASSSHSGGYEQYF
TRBJ2-3	TRBV5-6	TRBD2	NA	TGTGCCAGCAGCTTGGAACTAGCGGGGGCAGATACGCAGTATTTT	CASSLELAGADTQYF
TRBJ2-7	TRBV12-5	TRBD1	NA	TGTGCTAGTGCCCCGGACAGGGGGATCTACGAGCAGTACTTC	CASAPDRGIYEQYF
TRBJ1-4	TRBV29-1	NA	NA	TGCAGCGTTGCCGTAACGGGTGAAAAACTGTTTTTT	CSVAVTGEKLFF
TRBJ2-7	TRBV11-2	NA	few	TGTGCCAGCAGCTTAGGGTCGGGTACCTACGAGCAGTACTTC	CASSLGSGTYEQYF
TRBJ2-2	TRBV2	NA	NA	TGTGCCAGCAGTGATCCTGGCTCCGCCACCGGGGAGCTGTTTTTT	CASSDPGSATGELFF
TRBJ1-4	TRBV4-1	NA	NA	TGCGCCAGCAGCCAGGCTACTAATGAAAAACTGTTTTTT	CASSQATNEKLFF
TRBJ2-5	TRBV19	TRBD1	NA	TGTGCCAGTAGTCCGGGACAGGGAGGGCCCCAAGAGACCCAGTACTTC	CASSPGQGGPQETQYF
TRBJ1-6	TRBV2	NA	NA	TGTGCCAGCGCACAGGGTGCCCTCCACTTT	CASAQGALHF
TRBJ2-3	TRBV6-5	NA	NA	TGTGCCAGCAGTTTCATGGGGCCCACAGATACGCAGTATTTT	CASSFMGPTDTQYF
TRBJ2-1	TRBV9	TRBD2	NA	TGTGCCAGCAGCGTAATGGCGGGGGGGCCTTATGAGCAGTTCTTC	CASSVMAGGPYEQFF
TRBJ2-1	TRBV4-3	NA	NA	TGCGCCAGCAGCCGGAAGGCCGACGGAAATTACGGGAATGAGCAGTTCTTC	CASSRKADGNYGNEQFF
TRBJ2-5	TRBV2	NA	NA	TGTGCCAGCAATCCGGAAGAGACCCAGTACTTC	CASNPEETQYF
TRBJ2-7	TRBV11-2	NA	medium-sized	TGTGCCAGCAGCTTCGGGCGGGTAGGCAATTCTATCTACGAGCAGTACTTC	CASSFGRVGNSIYEQYF
TRBJ2-3	TRBV28	TRBD2	NA	TGTGCCAGCAGTTTACCGCCGGTAGCGGGAGGAACGCAGTATTTT	CASSLPPVAGGTQYF
TRBJ2-3	TRBV7-9	TRBD1	NA	TGTGCCAGCAGCTTGCTGGGACAGAGCACAGATACGCAGTATTTT	CASSLLGQSTDTQYF
TRBJ1-3	TRBV5-6	NA	NA	TGTGCCAGCAGCTTTAACCCTTCTGGAAACACCATATATTTT	CASSFNPSGNTIYF
TRBJ1-4	TRBV7-8	TRBD1	NA	TGTGCCAGCAGCCGACAGGGGGCCCCTAATGAAAAACTGTTTTTT	CASSRQGAPNEKLFF
TRBJ1-4	TRBV18	NA	NA	TGTGCCAGCTCACTTTATCCAGAGGCAACTAATGAAAAACTGTTTTTT	CASSLYPEATNEKLFF
TRBJ2-3	TRBV4-1	TRBD1	medium-sized	TGCGCCAGCAGCCGACACACAGGGGAGATCACAGATACGCAGTATTTT	CASSRHTGEITDTQYF
TRBJ2-7	TRBV7-8	NA	NA	TGTGCCAGCAGCGCCGGGGTATACGAGCAGTACTTC	CASSAGVYEQYF
TRBJ2-2	TRBV2	TRBD2	NA	TGTGCCAGCAGTACTCCGGGACTAGCGGCGAACACCGGGGAGCTGTTTTTT	CASSTPGLAANTGELFF
TRBJ1-2	TRBV6-5	NA	NA	TGTGCCAGCAGTCTACCCGACGGCGGCTACACCTTC	CASSLPDGGYTF
TRBJ2-7	TRBV9	NA	few	TGTGCCAGCAGCGTATTAGGGACCCCCTACTACGAGCAGTACTTC	CASSVLGTPYYEQYF
TRBJ2-7	TRBV11-1	NA	NA	TGTGCCTCTCGGGAACAGGAGCTCTACGAGCAGTACTTC	CASREQELYEQYF
TRBJ2-1	TRBV7-9	TRBD1	medium-sized	TGTGCCAGCAGCTTAACCAGGGGGACCTACAATGAGCAGTTCTTC	CASSLTRGTYNEQFF
TRBJ1-1	TRBV2	NA	few	TGTGCCAGCTTACAAGGGTTGATAGCTTTCTTT	CASLQGLIAFF
TRBJ1-1	TRBV5-1	NA	few	TGCGCCAGCAGCCCGGCAGGGGTGAACACTGAAGCTTTCTTT	CASSPAGVNTEAFF
TRBJ2-7	TRBV9	NA	NA	TGTGCCAGCAGCGTAGATCTGAAACAGGGACCCTACGAGCAGTACTTC	CASSVDLKQGPYEQYF
TRBJ2-3	TRBV7-2	TRBD2	NA	TGTGCCAGCAGCTTAGGTTTCAGACTAGCGGACGTAGAGAAGTATTTT	CASSLGFRLADVEKYF